This TCR beta chain was captured in a study of molecular identifiers for immune sequencing clone quantification. Naive CD8 T cells, phenotype CD8+CD4-CCR7+CD45RA+, were sorted. The germline V gene encodes CDR1 SEHNR and CDR2 FQNEAQ (reference sequence). The CDR3 sequence is 14 residues long. Comment on this clonotype: The junction departs from the called germline gene at one end, perhaps through a read error.

Previously reported methods and listed TCR primers produced the bulk TCR libraries. TCRdb analysed the PCR reads with MiXCR anew, one entry per CDR3 protein. Seen here are some 100,000 distinct CDR3 sequences, around 33% observed once, and the top ten hold around 4%. The chain is built from TRBV7-9 and TRBJ2-2; D is perhaps TRBD1 or TRBD2 (5 bases each). The origin of this receptor is a human donor in good health. Some libraries in this study had Jurkat cell RNA spiked in. The sample taken for sequencing was naive CD8+ T cells from blood, with Jurkat cell RNA spiked in. Sample subset: FACS-sorted CD8+CD4-CCR7+CD45RA+ naive T cells. CDR3 in amino acids: CASQVGTNTGELYF. The CDR3 DNA reads TGTGCCAGTCAGGTCGGGACGAACACCGGGGAGCTGTATTTT.